This TCR beta chain is from a study of T-cell reconstitution after alpha-beta-depleted transplantation in children. This clonotype came up many times. Preparation of the TCRbeta library was carried out with unique molecular identifiers. Each CDR3 protein is one row after TCRdb ran MiXCR on the PCR reads. The data hold fewer than 130,000 distinct CDR3 sequences, with about a tenth observed a single time. CDR3 length: 15 residues. The V end was cut by 0 bases, the J end by 6 bases, with 11 bases between. CDR1 KGHSH and CDR2 LQKENI come from the germline V gene. Specimen: PBMCs from the stem cell graft donor, collected from the stem cell graft. This sequence originates from a human donor who donated a stem cell graft to a child with acute lymphoblastic leukemia. The gene calls are TRBV18 and TRBJ2-2; D unclear. In DNA, the CDR3 is TGTGCCAGCTCACCACCAAAAAGGGTCGCCGGGGAGCTGTTTTTT. This encodes CASSPPKRVAGELFF. Supplemented by reference TRBV18 and TRBJ2-2, the full variable domain reads NAGVMQNPRHLVRRRGQEARLRCSPMKGHSHVYWYRQLPEEGLKFMVYLQKENIIDESGMPKERFSAEFPKEGPSILRIQQVVRGDSAAYFCASSPPKRVAGELFFGEGSRLTVL.